The clone carrying this T cell receptor (beta chain) has just a few counts. These data come from a study of blood T cell repertoires in COVID-19. About the study: Both acute and convalescent COVID-19 samples were obtained from the United States, Italy and Spain. PBMCs, B-cell-depleted T cells, or T cells provided the cDNA or gDNA that made up the material.

After removal of 5 bases from V and 8 bases from J, the junction contained 10 bases not matched to a gene. Per germline, CDR1 SEHNR and CDR2 FQNEAQ (reference sequence). The CDR3 runs to 15 residues. Methods used by the authors: Amplified reference gene primers provided the basis for estimating nucleated cell counts. The data were produced by immunoSEQ multiplex PCR, yet TCRdb's version contains in-frame clones alone and is incomplete. Clone size and V and J calls were adopted from that table, with D and trimming inferred from the DNA. The sample holds some 100,000 clones; roughly 90% are singletons and the top ten take roughly 7.9%.

The V gene is TRBV7-9, the J gene TRBJ1-4; 8 positions match TRBD1. The source of this sequence is a man between 65 and 80 years old who had recovered from COVID-19. Input material: peripheral blood. CDR3 loop: CASSPGDRFAEKLFF. As DNA, the CDR3 is TGTGCCAGCAGCCCAGGGGACAGGTTCGCCGAAAAACTGTTTTTT.